This T cell receptor beta chain appears in the sequencing data of a study of CD8 T cells in Susac syndrome. From blood CD8+ and CD4+ T cells, TCR beta sequences were generated. It was treatment-naive patients with stable or active relapsing-remitting disease who made up the multiple sclerosis controls. V shed 4 bases and J shed 5 bases, with 9 bases lying between them. This CDR3 spans 12 amino acids. CDR1 and CDR2 from the germline V gene are LGHDT and YNNKEL (reference sequence). Reverse transcription of about 0.45 to 1 ug RNA was performed with random hexamers. The amplification used immunoSEQ multiplex PCR on TCR beta CDR3; it spanned 54 Vbeta and 13 Jbeta. TCRdb re-called the immunoSEQ multiplex PCR reads with MiXCR, one entry per CDR3 protein. The sample holds 150,000 to 160,000 distinct CDR3 sequences; just under 95% are singletons and the top ten take around 0.21%.

This TCR was recovered from a human donor with multiple sclerosis. The V gene is TRBV3-1, the J gene TRBJ2-7; tentative D call: TRBD1 (6 bases). The sample taken for sequencing was CD8+ T cells from PBMCs. DNA for the CDR3: TGTGCCAGCAGCCCAACAGGGCACGAGCAGTACTTC. Its translation: CASSPTGHEQYF.